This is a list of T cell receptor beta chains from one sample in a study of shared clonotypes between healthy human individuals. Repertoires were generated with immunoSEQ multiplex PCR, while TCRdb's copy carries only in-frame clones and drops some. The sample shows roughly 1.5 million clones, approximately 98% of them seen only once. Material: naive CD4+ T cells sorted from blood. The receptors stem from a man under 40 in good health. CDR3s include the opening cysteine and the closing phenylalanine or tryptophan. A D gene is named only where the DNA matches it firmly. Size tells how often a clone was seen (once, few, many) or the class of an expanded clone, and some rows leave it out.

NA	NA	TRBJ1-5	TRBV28	CASSPPGANQPQHF	TGTGCCAGCAGTCCCCCAGGGGCTAATCAGCCCCAGCATTTT
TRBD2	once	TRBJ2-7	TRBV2	CASSDPSGILYEQYF	TGTGCCAGCAGTGATCCTAGCGGGATATTATACGAGCAGTACTTC
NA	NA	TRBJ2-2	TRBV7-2	CASRTGLVYTGELFF	TGTGCCAGCAGAACGGGACTCGTTTACACCGGGGAGCTGTTTTTT
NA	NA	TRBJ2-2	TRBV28	CASRRTRTGELFF	TGTGCCAGCAGGAGGACCAGAACCGGGGAGCTGTTTTTT
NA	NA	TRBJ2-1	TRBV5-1	CASSLLVSNEQFF	TGCGCCAGCAGCTTGTTAGTTAGCAATGAGCAGTTCTTC
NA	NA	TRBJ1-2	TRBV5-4	CASSLGPGRGYTF	TGTGCCAGCAGCTTGGGTCCGGGGCGCGGCTACACCTTC
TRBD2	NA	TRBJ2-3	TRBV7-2	CASSLFVQRGDPTDTQYF	TGTGCCAGCAGCTTATTCGTCCAGCGGGGGGATCCCACAGATACGCAGTATTTT
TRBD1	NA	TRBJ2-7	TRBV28	CASSLGREDRGNF	TGTGCCAGCAGTTTGGGGCGGGAGGACAGGGGGAACTTC
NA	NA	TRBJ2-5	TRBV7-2	CASSRRFGGQETQYF	TGTGCCAGCAGCCGTCGGTTCGGGGGACAAGAGACCCAGTACTTC
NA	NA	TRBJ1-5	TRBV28	CASSLFGGSGNQPQHF	TGTGCCAGCAGTTTATTTGGAGGGTCCGGCAATCAGCCCCAGCATTTT
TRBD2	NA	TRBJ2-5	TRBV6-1	CASSEMGGAGVLETQYF	TGTGCCAGCAGTGAAATGGGTGGAGCGGGAGTCCTTGAGACCCAGTACTTC
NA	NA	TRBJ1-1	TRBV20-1	CSAGGNTEAFF	TGCAGTGCCGGGGGAAACACTGAAGCTTTCTTT
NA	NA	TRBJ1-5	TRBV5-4	CASSLGGGRNQPQHF	TGTGCCAGCAGCTTGGGTGGGGGACGCAATCAGCCCCAGCATTTT
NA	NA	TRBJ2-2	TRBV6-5	CASSLTANTGELFF	TGTGCCAGCAGTCTAACAGCGAACACCGGGGAGCTGTTTTTT
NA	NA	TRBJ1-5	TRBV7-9	CASSFGQHNQPQHF	TGTGCCAGCAGCTTCGGACAGCACAATCAGCCCCAGCATTTT
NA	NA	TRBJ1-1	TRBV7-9	CASSPRRTTAEAFF	TGTGCCAGCAGTCCTCGTCGGACTACGGCTGAAGCTTTCTTT
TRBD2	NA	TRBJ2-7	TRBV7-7	CASSLGGSSDEQYF	TGTGCCAGCAGCTTAGGCGGGAGTAGCGACGAGCAGTACTTC
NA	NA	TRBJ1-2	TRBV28	CASLPRPTGGYTF	TGTGCCAGCCTTCCCCGGCCGACGGGGGGCTACACCTTC
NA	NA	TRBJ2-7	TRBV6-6	CASSYSWREAYEQYF	TGTGCCAGCAGTTACTCGTGGAGGGAAGCGTACGAGCAGTACTTC
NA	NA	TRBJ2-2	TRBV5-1	CASSLVPSAGELFF	TGCGCCAGCAGCTTGGTTCCTAGCGCCGGGGAGCTGTTTTTT
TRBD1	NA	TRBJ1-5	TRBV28	CASSLWGQGFLEPQHF	TGTGCCAGCAGTTTATGGGGACAGGGATTTTTAGAGCCCCAGCATTTT
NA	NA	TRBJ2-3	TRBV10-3	CAISESIGAGQDTQYF	TGTGCCATCAGTGAGTCCATAGGGGCAGGGCAAGATACGCAGTATTTT
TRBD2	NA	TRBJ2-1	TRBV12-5	CASGLALAENEQFF	TGTGCTAGTGGTTTGGCCCTAGCGGAAAATGAGCAGTTCTTC
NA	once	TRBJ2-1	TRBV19	CASRPRGALNEQFF	TGTGCCAGTCGCCCCCGGGGGGCGCTCAATGAGCAGTTCTTC
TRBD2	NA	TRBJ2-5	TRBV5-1	CASSQTSGSGAETQYF	TGCGCCAGCAGCCAGACTAGCGGGAGTGGGGCAGAGACCCAGTACTTC
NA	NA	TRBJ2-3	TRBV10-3	CAISDADTQYF	TGTGCCATCAGTGATGCGGATACGCAGTATTTT
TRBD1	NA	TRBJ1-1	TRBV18	CASSSGQASFAFF	TGTGCCAGCTCATCCGGACAGGCCTCCTTCGCTTTCTTT